The sequence of this TCR beta chain was determined in a study of cytomegalovirus exposure and HLA in healthy donors. The study, taken as a whole, reports: At a 0.05 false discovery rate, a later analysis found around 15,000 TCR beta sequences to be associated with HLA alleles. Reportedly, fewer N-insertions than the roughly 690-donor mean appeared in an Asian-associated ancestry cluster in a later analysis. Roughly uniform sequencing depth across donors was assumed, possibly incorrectly.

These donors, healthy bone marrow donors, were studied. Germline loops: CDR1 SEHNR, CDR2 FQNEAQ (reference sequence). This CDR3 is built from 15 residues. This PCR relied on a set of 60 Vbeta primers and 13 Jbeta primers. The assay was immunoSEQ multiplex PCR, and TCRdb's table has in-frame clones only and misses some. This sample has about 160,000 clones; around 88% occur once, and the top ten carry roughly 1.8%. To note about this clone: Its target is not known. One end of the junction varies from germline; a read error may be responsible.

The chain is built from TRBV7-9 and TRBJ1-1; 8 nucleotides align to TRBD1. The clonotype was recovered from a woman aged 18-29 years in good health and CMV-seronegative. Sequences were obtained from PBMCs. This CDR3 reads CSSSSTGDRTSEAFF. CDR3 nucleotide sequence: TGTTCCAGCAGCTCGACAGGGGACCGGACCTCTGAAGCTTTCTTT. Full variable domain (missing parts from reference TRBV7-9 and TRBJ1-1): DTGVSQNPRHKITKRGQNVTFRCDPISEHNRLYWYRQTLGQGPEFLTYFQNEAQLEKSRLLSDRFSAERPKGSFSTLEIQRTEQGDSAMYLCSSSSTGDRTSEAFFGQGTRLTVV.